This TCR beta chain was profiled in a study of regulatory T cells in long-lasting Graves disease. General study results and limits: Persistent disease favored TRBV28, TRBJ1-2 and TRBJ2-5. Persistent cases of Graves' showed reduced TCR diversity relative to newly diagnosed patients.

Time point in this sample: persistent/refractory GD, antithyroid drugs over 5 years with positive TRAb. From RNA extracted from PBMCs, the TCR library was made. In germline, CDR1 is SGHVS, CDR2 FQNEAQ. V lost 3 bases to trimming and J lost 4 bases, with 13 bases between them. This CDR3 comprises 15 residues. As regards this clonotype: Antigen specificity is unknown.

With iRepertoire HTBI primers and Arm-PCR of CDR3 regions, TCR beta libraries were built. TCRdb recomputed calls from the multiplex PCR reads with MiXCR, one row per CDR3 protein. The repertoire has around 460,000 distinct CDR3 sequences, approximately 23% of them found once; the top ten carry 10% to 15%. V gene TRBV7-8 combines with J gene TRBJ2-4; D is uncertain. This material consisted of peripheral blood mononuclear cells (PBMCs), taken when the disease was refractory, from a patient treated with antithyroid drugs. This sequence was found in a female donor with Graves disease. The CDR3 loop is CASSFSETIKNIQYF. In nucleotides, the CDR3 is TGTGCCAGCAGCTTCTCCGAAACTATTAAAAACATTCAGTACTTC. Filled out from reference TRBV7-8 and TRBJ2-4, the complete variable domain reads GAGVSQSPRYKVAKRGQDVALRCDPISGHVSLFWYQQALGQGPEFLTYFQNEAQLDKSGLPSDRFFAERPEGSVSTLKIQRTQQEDSAVYLCASSFSETIKNIQYFGAGTRLSVL.